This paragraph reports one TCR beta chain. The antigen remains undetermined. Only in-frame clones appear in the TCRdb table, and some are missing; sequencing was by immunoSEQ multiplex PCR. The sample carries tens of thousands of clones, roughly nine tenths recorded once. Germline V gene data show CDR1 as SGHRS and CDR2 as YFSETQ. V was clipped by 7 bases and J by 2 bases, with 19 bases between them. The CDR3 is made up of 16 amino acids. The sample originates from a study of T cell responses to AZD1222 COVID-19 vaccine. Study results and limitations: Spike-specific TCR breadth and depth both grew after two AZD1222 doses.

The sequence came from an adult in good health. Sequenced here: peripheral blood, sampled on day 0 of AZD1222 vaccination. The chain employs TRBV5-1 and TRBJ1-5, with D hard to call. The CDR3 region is CASYLRWLRGNQPQHF. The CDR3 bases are TGCGCCAGCTACCTGAGATGGCTCCGTGGCAATCAGCCCCAGCATTTT.